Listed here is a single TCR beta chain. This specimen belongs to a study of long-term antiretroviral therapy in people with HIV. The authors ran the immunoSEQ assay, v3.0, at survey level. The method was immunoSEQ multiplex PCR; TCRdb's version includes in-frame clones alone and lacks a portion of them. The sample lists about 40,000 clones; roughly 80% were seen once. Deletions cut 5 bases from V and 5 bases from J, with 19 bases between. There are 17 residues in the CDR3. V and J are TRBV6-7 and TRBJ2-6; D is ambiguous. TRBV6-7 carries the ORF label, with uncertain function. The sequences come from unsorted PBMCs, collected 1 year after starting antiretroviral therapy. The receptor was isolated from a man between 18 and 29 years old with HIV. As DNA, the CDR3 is TGTGCCAGCAGTACGTGGTATTTACAAAGTCGGGCCAACGTCCTGACTTTC. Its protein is CASSTWYLQSRANVLTF.